Each of the 20 T cell receptor beta chains below was sequenced from the same sample in a study of blood T cell repertoires in COVID-19. The method was immunoSEQ multiplex PCR; TCRdb's version includes in-frame clones alone and lacks a portion of them. Of just over 300,000 clones in the sample, about 90% are singletons; the top ten hold 1.5% to 2%. The specimen was peripheral blood. The receptors come from a young woman with COVID-19, enrolled during active disease.

The chain recombines TRBV19 with TRBJ1-2; D is unclear. The CDR3 is 16 residues long. The V gene's germline CDR1 is LNHDA and CDR2 SQIVND (reference sequence). Trimming shortened V by 3 bases and J by 2 bases, and 16 bases separated the two germline ends. The DNA for the CDR3 is TGTGCCAGTAGTATCGAGGTTTCCATAACCAACTATGGCTACACCTTC. This gives the protein CASSIEVSITNYGYTF.

The chain recombines TRBV7-9 with TRBJ2-1; D is uncertain. Trimming cost V 4 bases and J 3 bases, with 10 bases left between them. This CDR3 comprises 14 residues. Germline CDR1 reads SEHNR; CDR2 reads FQNEAQ (reference sequence). The CDR3 sequence: CASSSTRGYNEQFF. CDR3 nucleotide sequence: TGTGCCAGCAGCTCTACGCGCGGCTACAATGAGCAGTTCTTC.

V and J are TRBV16 and TRBJ1-5; D might be TRBD1 (6 bases). From germline, CDR1 is KGHSY and CDR2 FQNENV. Trimming took 3 bases from V and 6 from J, leaving 15 bases between them. There are 15 residues in the CDR3. CDR3 region: CASSQMTGRIQPQHF. CDR3 sequence (DNA): TGTGCCAGCAGCCAGATGACAGGTAGGATTCAGCCCCAGCATTTT.

The chain combines TRBV7-9 with TRBJ2-4; no clear D gene. The CDR3 spans 16 residues. The germline gives CDR1 SEHNR, CDR2 FQNEAQ (reference sequence). V shed 3 bases and J shed 2 bases, with 14 bases lying between them. The CDR3 spells CASSFPDLGSKNIQYF. The CDR3 bases are TGTGCCAGCAGCTTCCCAGATCTTGGCTCCAAAAACATTCAGTACTTC.

J is TRBJ2-7 and V is TRBV4-1; D is undetermined. V dropped 1 base and J dropped 0 bases, with 4 bases sitting between them. This CDR3 region has 13 residues. Germline CDR1 MGHRA, CDR2 YSYEKL. The CDR3 coding sequence is TGCGCCAGCAGCCAAGTTCTCTCCTACGAGCAGTACTTC. Its protein product is CASSQVLSYEQYF.

The chain uses TRBV6-1 and TRBJ1-2; no definite D call. The CDR3 totals 14 residues. V shed 0 bases and J shed 0 bases, with 5 bases lying between them. Germline CDR1 MNHNS, CDR2 SASEGT. Here the CDR3 reads CASSEARANYGYTF. In DNA form, the CDR3 reads TGTGCCAGCAGTGAAGCTCGAGCTAACTATGGCTACACCTTC.

The chain employs TRBV2 and TRBJ1-2, with TRBD1 matching over 7 bases. Germline V gene data show CDR1 as SNHLY and CDR2 as FYNNEI. This CDR3 region has 12 residues. V was clipped by 4 bases and J by 7 bases; unmatched bases: 3. The CDR3 loop reads CASSVGQLGYTF. In nucleotides, the CDR3 is TGTGCCAGCAGTGTGGGACAGCTTGGCTACACCTTC. The full variable domain, with the rest looked up from reference TRBV2 and TRBJ1-2, is EPEVTQTPSHQVTQMGQEVILRCVPISNHLYFYWYRQILGQKVEFLVSFYNNEISEKSEIFDDQFSVERPDGSNFTLKIRSTKLEDSAMYFCASSVGQLGYTFGSGTRLTVV.

V is TRBV7-9 and J is TRBJ2-5; 9 bases map to TRBD2. With 10 bases clipped from V and 1 base from J, the junction kept 16 bases outside the gene matches. This CDR3 has 17 amino acids. Looked up from germline, CDR1 is SEHNR and CDR2 is FQNEAQ (reference sequence). This chain's CDR3 is CATDRARGGAGQETQYF. CDR3 DNA sequence: TGTGCCACCGATCGGGCTCGCGGGGGGGCGGGCCAAGAGACCCAGTACTTC. Using reference TRBV7-9 and TRBJ2-5 for the parts outside the CDR3, the full variable domain is DTGVSQNPRHKITKRGQNVTFRCDPISEHNRLYWYRQTLGQGPEFLTYFQNEAQLEKSRLLSDRFSAERPKGSFSTLEIQRTEQGDSAMYLCATDRARGGAGQETQYFGPGTRLLVL.

The chain links TRBV4-2 to TRBJ1-3, with D hard to call. CDR3 length equals 13 residues. Germline loops: CDR1 LGHNA, CDR2 YNFKEQ. The V end was cut by 0 bases, the J end by 4 bases, with 4 bases between. CDR3 DNA sequence: TGTGCCAGCAGCCAAGAGGGCGGAAACACCATATATTTT. Protein sequence: CASSQEGGNTIYF.

The chain couples TRBV5-6 to TRBJ2-7, with a tentative D call TRBD2 (5 bases). Per the germline V gene, CDR1 is SGHDT and CDR2 is YYEEEE. CDR3 length equals 15 residues. Trimming removed 0 bases at V and 5 bases at J, with 15 bases between. The CDR3 sequence: CASSLDPQTGNEQYV. The CDR3 DNA follows: TGTGCCAGCAGCTTGGACCCCCAGACGGGGAACGAGCAGTACGTC.

V usage is TRBV4-1 and J usage is TRBJ1-2; possibly TRBD1 for D (6 bases). This CDR3 has 15 amino acids. Germline CDR1 MGHRA, CDR2 YSYEKL. Trimming removed 4 bases from V and 3 bases from J, with 15 bases in between. The CDR3 loop is CASSLSRGEDYGYTF. Written as DNA, the CDR3 is TGCGCCAGCAGCCTTAGCAGGGGCGAGGACTATGGCTACACCTTC.

Concerning this clone: Other DNA sequences in the sample encode the same CDR3. The chain couples TRBV6-5 to TRBJ1-5; 8 nucleotides agree with TRBD1. Unmatched junction bases numbered 1, after V lost 5 bases and J lost 4 bases. CDR3 length: 13 amino acids. Germline CDR1 is MNHEY and CDR2 is SVGAGI. CDR3 DNA: TGTGCCAGCAGTCGGACAGGGAATCAGCCCCAGCATTTT. This codes for CASSRTGNQPQHF.

In the case of this clone: Other DNA sequences in the sample encode the same CDR3. The CDR3 DNA is TGTGCCAGCAGTTTGGAGCCGAATGAAAAACTGTTTTTT. It is translated as CASSLEPNEKLFF. The rearrangement joins TRBV27 to TRBJ1-4; no clear D gene. The CDR3 is 13 amino acids. Trimming shortened V by 3 bases and J by 5 bases, and 7 bases separated the two germline ends. Germline V gene sequence: CDR1 MNHEY, CDR2 SMNVEV (reference sequence).

About this clone itself: Germline and junction disagree at one end, which may indicate a read error. The chain has TRBV6-2 or TRBV6-3 and TRBJ1-1; D call uncertain. Germline lookup yields CDR1 MNHEY and CDR2 SVGEGT. CDR3 length equals 13 residues. The CDR3 is CASRYLGGTEAFF. CDR3 coding DNA: TGTGCCAGCAGGTACTTGGGAGGCACTGAAGCTTTCTTT.

This chain links TRBV10-3 with TRBJ1-6; a possible D gene is TRBD1 (5 bases). Germline assignment: CDR1 ENHRY and CDR2 SYGVKD. V was trimmed by 8 bases and J by 6 bases, leaving 17 bases between them. This CDR3 spans 15 amino acids. This chain's CDR3 is CAISQGLTSNSPLHF. The CDR3 coding sequence is TGTGCCATCTCTCAGGGCCTAACGTCTAATTCACCCCTCCACTTT.

The J gene is TRBJ2-3, the V gene TRBV5-1; weak D call: TRBD1 (6 bases). CDR1 SGHRS and CDR2 YFSETQ come from the germline V gene. V was cut by 0 bases and J by 0 bases, with 11 bases left in between. The CDR3 sequence is 16 residues long. CDR3 in amino acids: CASSLARGPSTDTQYF. The CDR3 nucleotides read TGCGCCAGCAGCTTGGCCAGGGGACCAAGCACAGATACGCAGTATTTT.

The chain couples TRBV19 to TRBJ2-3; maybe TRBD2 (7 bases). Germline V CDR1 and CDR2: LNHDA, SQIVND (reference sequence). The CDR3 runs 13 residues. V lost 7 bases, J lost 2 bases, and 10 bases lay in between. The CDR3 DNA follows: TGTGCCAGTACGGGGGGCTCCACAGATACGCAGTATTTT. This gives the protein CASTGGSTDTQYF. Full variable domain (remainder filled in from reference TRBV19 and TRBJ2-3): DGGITQSPKYLFRKEGQNVTLSCEQNLNHDAMYWYRQDPGQGLRLIYYSQIVNDFQKGDIAEGYSVSREKKESFPLTVTSAQKNPTAFYLCASTGGSTDTQYFGPGTRLTVL.

This rearrangement joins TRBV2 to TRBJ1-1; D is unclear. CDR1 SNHLY and CDR2 FYNNEI come from the germline V gene. Trimming took off 4 bases at V and 4 bases at J, with 10 bases between the two ends. This CDR3 comprises 13 residues. CDR3 DNA sequence: TGTGCCAGCAGTGGCCTCGCGGGCACTGAAGCTTTCTTT. Protein product: CASSGLAGTEAFF.

V is TRBV27 and J is TRBJ1-2; 9 nucleotides line up with TRBD1. The V gene's germline CDR1 is MNHEY and CDR2 SMNVEV (reference sequence). This CDR3 comprises 14 residues. V lost 6 bases and J lost 4; bases outside the gene matches: 6. In DNA, the CDR3 is TGTGCCAGCAGCCCCGGGACAGGGATCTATGGCTACACCTTC. Protein product: CASSPGTGIYGYTF.

The genes are TRBV18 and TRBJ2-1; TRBD1 agrees at 12 bases. This CDR3 comprises 19 residues. V shed 0 bases, J shed 2 bases, and the junction held 8 bases outside the gene matches. Germline values: CDR1 KGHSH, CDR2 LQKENI. The CDR3: CASSPPGQGAGWAYNEQFF. CDR3 bases: TGTGCCAGCTCACCACCGGGACAGGGGGCCGGGTGGGCCTACAATGAGCAGTTCTTC.